The 13 T cell receptor beta chains given below trace back to one sample, sequenced in a study of beta chain features in type 1 diabetes. Broader study findings: Shortening that was moderate but significant affected the TCRB CDR3s of Type 1 diabetes patients in all four CD4+ subsets.

The antigens these receptors bind are not known. Sequencing targeted expressed TCRB transcripts, as all isolated RNA had been reverse transcribed. Assay: immunoSEQ multiplex PCR; the TCRdb copy retains only in-frame clones and omits some. The table records about 230,000 clones, about a sixth of them present only once. The specimen was naive CD4+ T cells from blood. The receptors originated from a man between 25 and 39 years old with type 1 diabetes.

The chain employs TRBV7-2 and TRBJ2-7; no firm D call. CDR3 length: 12 residues. Germline V gene sequence: CDR1 SGHTA, CDR2 FQGNSA. Trimming removed 5 bases at V and 4 bases at J, with 9 bases between. CDR3 in DNA: TGTGCCAGCAGCCCAATCGGATACGAGCAGTACTTC. It is translated as CASSPIGYEQYF.

This clone was seen more than once but under ten times. This chain links TRBV15 with TRBJ2-2; no reliable D call. The germline V gene encodes CDR1 LNHNV and CDR2 YYDKDF (reference sequence). The CDR3 has 15 amino acids. V lost 2 bases, J lost 3 bases, and 10 bases lay in between. The CDR3 sequence: CATSRIAGDTGELFF. Written as DNA, the CDR3 is TGTGCCACCAGCAGAATTGCTGGTGACACCGGGGAGCTGTTTTTT.

The chain combines TRBV18 with TRBJ2-2; D gene unclear. CDR1 is KGHSH, CDR2 LQKENI, per germline. The V and J ends lost 4 bases and 3 bases respectively, with 12 bases between them. CDR3 length: 15 amino acids. CDR3 sequence: CASSRSQEHTGELFF. In nucleotides, the CDR3 is TGTGCCAGCTCACGGTCCCAAGAACACACCGGGGAGCTGTTTTTT.

This clone was detected a few times. The chain is built from TRBV18 and TRBJ2-4; D not resolved. V dropped 2 bases and J dropped 8 bases, with 10 bases sitting between them. Germline-derived CDR1 and CDR2 are KGHSH and LQKENI. The CDR3 is 13 amino acids. The CDR3 sequence is CASSPSEAYIQYF. CDR3 DNA: TGTGCCAGCTCACCATCCGAAGCCTACATTCAGTACTTC. The full variable domain, completed using reference TRBV18 and TRBJ2-4, is NAGVMQNPRHLVRRRGQEARLRCSPMKGHSHVYWYRQLPEEGLKFMVYLQKENIIDESGMPKERFSAEFPKEGPSILRIQQVVRGDSAAYFCASSPSEAYIQYFGAGTRLSVL.

This clone was recorded a few times. The rearrangement links TRBV5-1 to TRBJ2-7; a weak D match, TRBD1 (6 bases). V was shortened by 2 bases and J by 2 bases, with 11 bases between the two germline ends. Germline V gives CDR1 SGHRS, CDR2 YFSETQ. This CDR3 is built from 14 residues. The CDR3 sequence is CASSFTGRAYEQYF. As DNA, the CDR3 is TGCGCCAGCAGCTTCACAGGGAGAGCCTACGAGCAGTACTTC.

The chain joins TRBV30 to TRBJ2-5; tentatively, D is TRBD2 (6 bases). Germline CDR1 reads GTSNPN; CDR2 reads SVGIG (reference sequence). V lost 3 bases and J lost 7, with 12 bases in between. This CDR3 region has 12 residues. For the CDR3, the DNA is TGTGCCTGGAGCGGGGGATTAGGGACCCAGTACTTC. Translated: CAWSGGLGTQYF.

The rearrangement uses TRBV20-1 and TRBJ1-1, with D hard to call. Trimming left V 5 bases short and J 2 bases short, with 6 bases between. Germline CDR1 reads DFQATT; CDR2 reads SNEGSKA (reference sequence). The CDR3 has 11 amino acids. The CDR3 loop is CSASTNTEAFF. The CDR3 DNA reads TGCAGTGCTTCCACTAACACTGAAGCTTTCTTT.

For this clone: Other DNA sequences in this specimen translate into the identical CDR3. This chain joins TRBV10-3 and TRBJ2-3, with no clear D. There are 14 residues in the CDR3. Germline CDR1 and CDR2: ENHRY and SYGVKD. Trimming stripped 0 bases from V and 1 base from J, with 5 bases between. The CDR3 region is CAISESTGTDTQYF. The DNA for the CDR3 is TGTGCCATCAGTGAGTCGACCGGCACAGATACGCAGTATTTT.

This clone turned up a few times. This chain connects TRBV28 to TRBJ2-1; 8 positions match TRBD2. Germline V lookup: CDR1 MDHEN, CDR2 SYDVKM. J lost 4 bases, V lost 5 bases, and 7 bases had no gene match. This CDR3 has 15 residues. CDR3 coding DNA: TGTGCCAGCAGTACCGGGACTAGTGTTTACAATGAGCAGTTCTTC. This translates into CASSTGTSVYNEQFF.

The chain couples TRBV15 to TRBJ2-3; possible D gene TRBD2, 5 bases. This CDR3 has 17 residues. The ends were cut back, 8 bases at V and 1 base at J, with 22 bases in the middle. The germline gives CDR1 LNHNV, CDR2 YYDKDF (reference sequence). The CDR3, as DNA: TGTGCCACCGGTAGCCCTAAGGGAGCGGAGGGCACAGATACGCAGTATTTT. Protein: CATGSPKGAEGTDTQYF. Supplemented by reference TRBV15 and TRBJ2-3, the full variable domain reads DAMVIQNPRYQVTQFGKPVTLSCSQTLNHNVMYWYQQKSSQAPKLLFHYYDKDFNNEADTPDNFQSRRPNTSFCFLDIRSPGLGDTAMYLCATGSPKGAEGTDTQYFGPGTRLTVL.

The chain joins TRBV29-1 to TRBJ1-1; no reliable D call. CDR1 is SQVTM and CDR2 is ANQGSEA in the germline V gene. Deletions cut 5 bases from V and 1 base from J, with 14 bases between. The CDR3 totals 14 residues. As DNA, the CDR3 is TGCAGCGTTTGTTTAAGGTTGAGGAACACTGAAGCTTTCTTT. This sequence encodes CSVCLRLRNTEAFF.

This clone was detected a few times. This chain links TRBV15 with TRBJ1-2; D uncertain. This CDR3 contains 13 residues. The V gene lost 3 bases and the J gene lost 2 bases, with 7 bases spanning the gap. Per the germline V gene, CDR1 is LNHNV and CDR2 is YYDKDF (reference sequence). The CDR3 sequence: CATSRALNYGYTF. The CDR3 DNA is TGTGCCACCAGCAGGGCCTTGAACTATGGCTACACCTTC. The variable domain in full, completed from reference TRBV15 and TRBJ1-2, reads DAMVIQNPRYQVTQFGKPVTLSCSQTLNHNVMYWYQQKSSQAPKLLFHYYDKDFNNEADTPDNFQSRRPNTSFCFLDIRSPGLGDTAMYLCATSRALNYGYTFGSGTRLTVV.

V is TRBV28 and J is TRBJ1-2; the D is unclear. In germline, CDR1 is MDHEN, CDR2 SYDVKM. The CDR3 consists of 11 residues. Trimming left V 6 bases short and J 5 bases short, with 7 bases between. The CDR3 loop is CASRPRYGYTF. DNA for the CDR3: TGTGCCAGCAGGCCACGGTATGGCTACACCTTC.